These T cell receptor beta chains were read from a single sample in a study of cytomegalovirus exposure and HLA in healthy donors. Only in-frame clones appear in the TCRdb table, and some are missing; sequencing was by immunoSEQ multiplex PCR. The table records more than 80,000 clones, just over 70% of them present only once. The sequencing input was PBMCs. The receptors were sampled from a boy between 5 and 17 years old in good health and CMV-seronegative. The CDR3 runs from the conserved cysteine through the conserved F or W. Clone size is not always given. Where it is, it says once, few, many or a class for expanded clones.

abundance,v_gene,j_gene,CDR3aa
once,TRBV7-3,TRBJ1-1,CASSPYSGDSIGLTEAFF
-,TRBV27,TRBJ2-7,CASSRRGLTYEQYF
-,TRBV10-3,TRBJ2-5,CATSPAGVETQYF
-,TRBV4-1,TRBJ2-1,CASTQDSLSYNEQFF
-,TRBV7-8,TRBJ2-7,CASSAGTGGYEQYF
-,TRBV2,TRBJ2-5,CASSEWDRGSFQETQYF
-,TRBV4-3,TRBJ2-1,CASSQDPTTLQGVVAYNEQFF
medium-sized,TRBV28,TRBJ1-5,CASTYQANQPQHF
-,TRBV19,TRBJ1-1,CASRPLPGQANTEAFF
once,TRBV5-6,TRBJ1-2,CASSFGQGADGYTF
-,TRBV4-1,TRBJ2-2,CASSREPSAVISSSGELFF
-,TRBV28,TRBJ2-7,CASSLGNRGPVEQYF
-,TRBV5-6,TRBJ2-1,CASSPAAIAGNEQFF
-,TRBV6-6,TRBJ2-1,CATLTGTTFYNEQFF
-,TRBV28,TRBJ2-7,CASSPWEGRWEQYF
-,TRBV9,TRBJ2-3,CASSVTSGGFSAPDTQYF
-,TRBV19,TRBJ2-5,CASSDSLQETQYF